Sequencing of this T cell receptor (beta chain) was carried out in a study of shared clonotypes between healthy human individuals. Overall study context: There were three CD4 naive, three CD4 memory, two CD8 naive and one CD8 memory plates per donor.

Deletions cut 0 bases from V and 5 bases from J, with 8 bases between. The CDR3 extends over 14 amino acids. The germline V gene has CDR1 SGHKS and CDR2 YYEKEE (reference sequence). Replicate PCRs run on sorted subsets employed approximately 0.2 ug DNA, around 31,000 T cell genomes. Method: immunoSEQ multiplex PCR; TCRdb's copy keeps in-frame clones and lacks some. The sample carries millions of clones, more than 85% recorded once. Among the donors, all were Caucasian adults who lived in Nashville, Tennessee. CD4+ cells underwent separation, giving CD45RA+ naive and CD45RA-negative memory subsets. The chain carries TRBV5-5 and TRBJ1-4; TRBD1 is a possible D gene (5 bases). The sample taken for sequencing was naive CD4+ T cells from PBMCs. The subset denotes: CD45RA+ positively selected. This clonotype was obtained from a man between 18 and 35 years old in good health. Some clones in this sample may be carry-over from other donors' samples. The chain's CDR3 is CASSLGQLNEKLFF. DNA of the CDR3: TGTGCCAGCAGCTTGGGACAGCTAAATGAAAAACTGTTTTTT.